This T cell receptor (beta chain) stems from a study of PD-1 blockade in classical Hodgkin lymphoma. Overall study: A 3 mg/kg intravenous dose of nivolumab was received by patients every 2 weeks.

Sequenced by immunoSEQ multiplex PCR; TCRdb stores in-frame clones only, minus some. The sample shows over 50,000 clones, 87% of them seen only once. Study-wide results and limits: Factors driving the repertoire differences, possibly disease activity or prior therapy, remain undefined. CD8+ TCR diversity did not rise significantly by C4D1, unlike CD4+.

Time point indicated: cycle 4 day 1 (C4D1), after 6 weeks of nivolumab. All the patients suffered relapse after autologous stem cell transplantation, and brentuximab vedotin exposure differed. Germline-derived CDR1 and CDR2 are SGHKS and YYEKEE (reference sequence). Deletions cut 0 bases from V and 5 bases from J, with 8 bases between. The CDR3 sequence is 13 residues long. As concerns this clone: No antigen is known for it.

The sample consisted of peripheral blood mononuclear cells (PBMCs), taken before the fourth cycle of nivolumab. The chain combines TRBV5-5 with TRBJ1-1; D unclear. The clonotype comes from a human donor with classical Hodgkin lymphoma. CDR3 protein: CASSLDGSTEAFF. For the CDR3, the DNA is TGTGCCAGCAGCTTGGATGGGTCGACTGAAGCTTTCTTT.